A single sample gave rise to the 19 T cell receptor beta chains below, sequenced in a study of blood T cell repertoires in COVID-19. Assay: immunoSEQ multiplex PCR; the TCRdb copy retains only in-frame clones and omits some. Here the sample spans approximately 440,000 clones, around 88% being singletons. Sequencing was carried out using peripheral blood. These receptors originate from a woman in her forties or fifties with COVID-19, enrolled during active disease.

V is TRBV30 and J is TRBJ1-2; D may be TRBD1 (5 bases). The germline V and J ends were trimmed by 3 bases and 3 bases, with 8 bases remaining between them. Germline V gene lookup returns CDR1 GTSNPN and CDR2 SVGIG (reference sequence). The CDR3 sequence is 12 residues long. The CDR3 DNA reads TGTGCCTGGAGGGGGCAGGACTATGGCTACACCTTC. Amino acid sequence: CAWRGQDYGYTF.

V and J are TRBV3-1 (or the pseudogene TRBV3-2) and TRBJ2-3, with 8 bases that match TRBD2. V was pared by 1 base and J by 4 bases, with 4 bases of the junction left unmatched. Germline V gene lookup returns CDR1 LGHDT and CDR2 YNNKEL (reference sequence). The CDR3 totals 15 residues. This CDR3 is CASSQAGTSSDTQYF. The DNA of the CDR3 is TGTGCCAGCAGCCAAGCGGGGACTAGTTCAGATACGCAGTATTTT.

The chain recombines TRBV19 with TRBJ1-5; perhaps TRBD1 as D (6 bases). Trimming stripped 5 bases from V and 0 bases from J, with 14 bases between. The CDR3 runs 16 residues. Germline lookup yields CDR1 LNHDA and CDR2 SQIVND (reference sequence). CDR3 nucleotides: TGTGCCAGTAGTGCCCTTTGGGGGCGTAGCAATCAGCCCCAGCATTTT. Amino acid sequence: CASSALWGRSNQPQHF. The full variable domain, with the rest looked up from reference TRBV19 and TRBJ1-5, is DGGITQSPKYLFRKEGQNVTLSCEQNLNHDAMYWYRQDPGQGLRLIYYSQIVNDFQKGDIAEGYSVSREKKESFPLTVTSAQKNPTAFYLCASSALWGRSNQPQHFGDGTRLSIL.

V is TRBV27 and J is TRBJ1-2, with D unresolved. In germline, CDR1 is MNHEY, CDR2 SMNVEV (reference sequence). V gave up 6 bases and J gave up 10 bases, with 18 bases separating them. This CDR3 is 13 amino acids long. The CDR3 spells CASSFSPHVDYTF. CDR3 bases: TGTGCCAGCAGCTTTAGTCCCCACGTTGACTACACCTTC.

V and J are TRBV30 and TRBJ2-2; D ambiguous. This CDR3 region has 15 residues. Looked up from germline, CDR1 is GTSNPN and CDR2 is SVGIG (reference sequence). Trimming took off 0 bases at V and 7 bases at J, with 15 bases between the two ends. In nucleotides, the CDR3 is TGTGCCTGGAGTGTAAGGCTAGGTTCTATCGGGGAGCTGTTTTTT. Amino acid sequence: CAWSVRLGSIGELFF.

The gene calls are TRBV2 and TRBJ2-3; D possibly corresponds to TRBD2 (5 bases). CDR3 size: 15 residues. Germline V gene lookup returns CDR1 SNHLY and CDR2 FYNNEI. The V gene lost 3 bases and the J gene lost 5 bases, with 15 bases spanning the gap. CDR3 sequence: CASSDAASRGDTQYF. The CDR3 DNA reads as TGTGCCAGCAGTGACGCGGCTAGCCGAGGAGATACGCAGTATTTT.

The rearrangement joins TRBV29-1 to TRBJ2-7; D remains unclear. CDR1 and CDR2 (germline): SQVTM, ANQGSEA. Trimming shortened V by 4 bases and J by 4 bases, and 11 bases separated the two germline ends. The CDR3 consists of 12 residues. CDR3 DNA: TGCAGCGTTGGTGGGCTGCAATACGAGCAGTACTTC. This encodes CSVGGLQYEQYF.

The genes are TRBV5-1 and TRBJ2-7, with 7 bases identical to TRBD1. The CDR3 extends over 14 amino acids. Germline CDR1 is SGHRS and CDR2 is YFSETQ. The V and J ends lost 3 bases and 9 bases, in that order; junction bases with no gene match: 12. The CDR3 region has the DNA TGCGCCAGCAGCTCCCGGGACAGAAATTCGCGGCAGTACTTC. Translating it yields CASSSRDRNSRQYF.

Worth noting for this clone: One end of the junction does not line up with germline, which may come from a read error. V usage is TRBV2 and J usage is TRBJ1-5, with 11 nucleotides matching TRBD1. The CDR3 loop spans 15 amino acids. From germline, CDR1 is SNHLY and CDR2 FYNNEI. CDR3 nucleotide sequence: TGTGCCAGCAGCGAAGGACAGGGGGCTTTCGTGCCCCAGCATTTT. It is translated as CASSEGQGAFVPQHF.

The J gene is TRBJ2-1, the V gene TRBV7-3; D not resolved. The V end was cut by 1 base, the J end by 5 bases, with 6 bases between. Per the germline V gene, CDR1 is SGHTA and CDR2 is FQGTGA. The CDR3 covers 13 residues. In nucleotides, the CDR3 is TGTGCCAGCAGCTTAATACAGAACAATGAGCAGTTCTTC. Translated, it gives CASSLIQNNEQFF.

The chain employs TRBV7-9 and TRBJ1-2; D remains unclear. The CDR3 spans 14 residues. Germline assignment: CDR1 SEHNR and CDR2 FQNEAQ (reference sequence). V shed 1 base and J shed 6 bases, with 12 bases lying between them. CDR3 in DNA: TGTGCCAGCAGCTTAGAGGCGGGGAAGGATGGCTACACCTTC. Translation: CASSLEAGKDGYTF.

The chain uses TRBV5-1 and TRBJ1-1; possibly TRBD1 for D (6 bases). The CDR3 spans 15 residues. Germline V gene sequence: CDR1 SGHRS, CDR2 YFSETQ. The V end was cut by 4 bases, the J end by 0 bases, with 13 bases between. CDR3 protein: CASSVEDSMNTEAFF. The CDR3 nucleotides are TGCGCCAGCAGCGTTGAGGACAGCATGAACACTGAAGCTTTCTTT.

The CDR3 loop reads CASSHGTGRTEAFF. CDR3 coding DNA: TGTGCCAGTAGTCACGGGACAGGGAGGACTGAAGCTTTCTTT. The rearrangement uses TRBV19 and TRBJ1-1; 9 bases are shared with TRBD1. The junction had 6 bases not matched to a gene; V was cut back by 5 bases and J by 5 bases. The CDR3 has 14 amino acids. The germline V gene encodes CDR1 LNHDA and CDR2 SQIVND (reference sequence).

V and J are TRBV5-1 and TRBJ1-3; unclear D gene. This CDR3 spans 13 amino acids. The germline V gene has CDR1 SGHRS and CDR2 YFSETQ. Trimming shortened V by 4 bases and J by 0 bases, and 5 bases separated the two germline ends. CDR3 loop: CASSLPSGNTIYF. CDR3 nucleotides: TGCGCCAGCAGCCTCCCCTCTGGAAACACCATATATTTT.

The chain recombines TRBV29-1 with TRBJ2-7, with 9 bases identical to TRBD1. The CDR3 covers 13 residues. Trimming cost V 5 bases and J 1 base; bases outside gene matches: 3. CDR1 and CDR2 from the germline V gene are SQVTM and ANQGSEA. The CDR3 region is CSVKGTGSYEQYF. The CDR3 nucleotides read TGCAGCGTTAAAGGGACAGGGTCCTACGAGCAGTACTTC.

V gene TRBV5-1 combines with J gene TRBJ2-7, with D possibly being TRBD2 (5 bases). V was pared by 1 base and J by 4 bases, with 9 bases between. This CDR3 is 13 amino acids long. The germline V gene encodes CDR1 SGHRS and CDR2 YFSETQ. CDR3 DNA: TGCGCCAGCAGCTTGCTAGCCCAATACGAGCAGTACTTC. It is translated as CASSLLAQYEQYF.

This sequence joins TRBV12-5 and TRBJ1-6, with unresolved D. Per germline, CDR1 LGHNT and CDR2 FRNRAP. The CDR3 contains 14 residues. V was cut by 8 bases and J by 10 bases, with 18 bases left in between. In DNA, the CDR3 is TGTGCTAGTAGCATCCGACCGGGGTTCTCACCCCTCCACTTT. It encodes CASSIRPGFSPLHF. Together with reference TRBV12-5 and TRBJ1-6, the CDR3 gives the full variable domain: DARVTQTPRHKVTEMGQEVTMRCQPILGHNTVFWYRQTMMQGLELLAYFRNRAPLDDSGMPKDRFSAEMPDATLATLKIQPSEPRDSAVYFCASSIRPGFSPLHFGNGTRLTVT.

The CDR3: CASSRLWTGRTEAFF. CDR3 bases: TGTGCCAGCAGCCGACTTTGGACAGGGAGGACTGAAGCTTTCTTT. The chain recombines TRBV14 with TRBJ1-1; 8 bases fit TRBD1. The CDR3 spans 15 residues. CDR1 and CDR2 from the germline V gene are SGHDN and FVKESK. The ends lost 4 bases at V and 5 bases at J; junction bases unmatched: 9.

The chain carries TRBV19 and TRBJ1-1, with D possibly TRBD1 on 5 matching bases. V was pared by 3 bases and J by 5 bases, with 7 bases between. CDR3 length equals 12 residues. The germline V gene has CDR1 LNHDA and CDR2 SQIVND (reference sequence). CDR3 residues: CASSMYRTEAFF. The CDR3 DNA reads TGTGCCAGTAGTATGTACAGGACTGAAGCTTTCTTT.